These 23 T cell receptor beta chains share one sample of origin, sequenced in a study of T cell repertoires in cytomegalovirus infection. TCRdb reprocessed the reads with MiXCR, giving one entry per CDR3 protein. The repertoire holds 450,000 to 600,000 distinct CDR3 sequences, with under 45% as singletons. For these receptors, no antigen is known. The source was cultured PBMCs, collected from culture after CMV antigen stimulation. These receptors were taken from a human donor in good health (CMV status not recorded). Some clones in this sample may be carry-over from other donors' samples.

This clonotype was observed a handful of times. The V call is TRBV7-2, the J call TRBJ2-5, with TRBD2 identical over 7 bases. Germline V gene lookup returns CDR1 SGHTA and CDR2 FQGNSA. V gave up 1 base and J gave up 2 bases; unmatched junction bases: 13. The length of the CDR3 is 18 residues. The CDR3 here is CASSLVPLGGIDQETQYF. The CDR3, as DNA: TGTGCCAGCAGCTTAGTTCCGTTGGGGGGGATAGATCAAGAGACCCAGTACTTC.

The gene calls are TRBV4-3 and TRBJ2-1, with D uncertain. Germline values: CDR1 LGHNA, CDR2 YSLEER. V lost 0 bases to trimming and J lost 3 bases, with 6 bases between them. The CDR3 runs 14 residues. This CDR3 is CASSQDEVYNEQFF. Written as DNA, the CDR3 is TGCGCCAGCAGCCAAGATGAGGTCTACAATGAGCAGTTCTTC.

This chain links TRBV6-2 or TRBV6-3 with TRBJ2-7; no firm D call. Per the germline V gene, CDR1 is MNHEY and CDR2 is SVGEGT. Trimming cost V 2 bases and J 0 bases, with 14 bases left between them. The CDR3 is 16 residues long. CDR3 bases: TGTGCCAGCAGTTACGGCGTTGGGCCCCGCTCCTACGAGCAGTACTTC. This gives the protein CASSYGVGPRSYEQYF.

V is TRBV19 and J is TRBJ1-1; D is possibly TRBD1 (5 bases). In germline, CDR1 is LNHDA, CDR2 SQIVND (reference sequence). Trimming cost V 5 bases and J 4 bases, with 20 bases left between them. This CDR3 is 16 amino acids long. This CDR3 is CASSPTIGGLGTEAFF. The CDR3 DNA reads as TGTGCCAGTAGTCCAACGATTGGGGGTCTGGGCACTGAAGCTTTCTTT.

The chain uses TRBV20-1 and TRBJ1-2; 9 bases match TRBD1. Germline V CDR1 and CDR2: DFQATT, SNEGSKA (reference sequence). The CDR3 runs to 18 residues. V was pared by 4 bases and J by 4 bases, with 19 bases of the junction left unmatched. The DNA for the CDR3 is TGCAGTGCTACCGACCCGGGGGGACAGGGTGGTTCCCTCTATGGCTACACCTTC. Protein: CSATDPGGQGGSLYGYTF.

This rearrangement joins TRBV11-2 to TRBJ2-7; 10 bases align to TRBD2. Germline V gene data show CDR1 as SGHAT and CDR2 as FQNNGV. V was clipped by 4 bases and J by 5 bases; unmatched bases: 11. The CDR3 runs to 16 residues. CDR3 sequence: CASSSWYGTSVDEQYF. The CDR3 DNA is TGTGCCAGCAGCTCATGGTATGGGACTAGCGTCGACGAGCAGTACTTC.

The rearrangement links TRBV19 to TRBJ2-1; the D gene is possibly TRBD2 (6 bases). The CDR3 has 13 amino acids. Germline V gene sequence: CDR1 LNHDA, CDR2 SQIVND (reference sequence). The V and J ends lost 3 bases and 10 bases respectively, with 13 bases between them. The CDR3 reads CASSMGGLGEQFF. The CDR3 DNA reads TGTGCCAGTAGTATGGGGGGACTCGGCGAGCAGTTCTTC.

This clonotype was counted between two and nine times. The rearrangement links TRBV7-9 to TRBJ2-5; D possibly corresponds to TRBD2 (6 bases). This CDR3 region has 14 residues. V was shortened by 5 bases and J by 7 bases, with 17 bases between the two germline ends. Germline CDR1 is SEHNR and CDR2 is FQNEAQ (reference sequence). The CDR3 region is CASSPGGPGGTQYF. For the CDR3, the DNA is TGTGCCAGCAGCCCTGGTGGGCCCGGGGGGACCCAGTACTTC.

The chain carries TRBV19 and TRBJ2-4, with D perhaps matching TRBD1 (6 bases). The CDR3 runs 13 residues. With 4 bases removed from V and 8 bases from J, the gap between germline ends came to 12 bases. The germline V gene has CDR1 LNHDA and CDR2 SQIVND (reference sequence). CDR3 DNA: TGTGCCAGTAGTAAGACAGGTTTTGACATTCAGTACTTC. It encodes CASSKTGFDIQYF.

This clonotype was seen a few times. The chain is built from TRBV6-2 or TRBV6-3 and TRBJ2-1; D uncertain. The CDR3 runs to 12 residues. V was trimmed by 7 bases and J by 5 bases, leaving 9 bases between them. Germline V CDR1 and CDR2: MNHEY, SVGEGT. The CDR3 region has the DNA TGTGCCAGCACCGAGACGAACAATGAGCAGTTCTTC. Translating gives CASTETNNEQFF.

As DNA, the CDR3 is TGCGCCAGCAGTCATCGGACTAGCGGGGACACCCAGTACTTC. It is translated as CASSHRTSGDTQYF. The rearrangement uses TRBV4-1 and TRBJ2-5, with TRBD2 matching over 12 bases. The trim removed 6 bases at V and 8 bases at J, leaving 7 bases unmatched. The CDR3 consists of 14 residues. Germline CDR1 and CDR2: MGHRA and YSYEKL.

This clonotype appeared a few times. This chain links TRBV7-2 with TRBJ2-3; D unresolved. Germline V gene lookup returns CDR1 SGHTA and CDR2 FQGNSA. The CDR3 length is 15 residues. Trimming left V 7 bases short and J 4 bases short, with 18 bases between. Here the CDR3 reads CASNPLTSVPDTQYF. DNA of the CDR3: TGTGCCAGCAACCCCCTGACAAGCGTTCCAGATACGCAGTATTTT.

The chain couples TRBV7-8 to TRBJ1-4; 10 positions agree with TRBD1. Per the germline V gene, CDR1 is SGHVS and CDR2 is FQNEAQ. CDR3 length equals 14 residues. The trim removed 4 bases at V and 6 bases at J, leaving 2 bases unmatched. The CDR3 is CASSSGTGDEKLFF. The DNA of the CDR3 is TGTGCCAGCAGCTCCGGGACAGGGGATGAAAAACTGTTTTTT. Looking up the rest from reference TRBV7-8 and TRBJ1-4 gives the full variable domain: GAGVSQSPRYKVAKRGQDVALRCDPISGHVSLFWYQQALGQGPEFLTYFQNEAQLDKSGLPSDRFFAERPEGSVSTLKIQRTQQEDSAVYLCASSSGTGDEKLFFGSGTQLSVL.

The chain has TRBV18 and TRBJ2-5; D remains ambiguous. The CDR3 loop spans 15 amino acids. Trimming left V 2 bases short and J 5 bases short, with 15 bases between. Germline assignment: CDR1 KGHSH and CDR2 LQKENI. The CDR3 bases are TGTGCCAGCTCACCATTGTCTAGTCGTGTGGAGACCCAGTACTTC. It specifies CASSPLSSRVETQYF.

The chain couples TRBV5-4 to TRBJ2-5, with D perhaps matching TRBD1 or TRBD2 (6 bases each). The V and J ends lost 7 bases and 5 bases respectively, with 21 bases between them. There are 15 residues in the CDR3. CDR1 and CDR2 from the germline V gene are SGHNT and YYREEE (reference sequence). CDR3 protein: CASHTGGQMGETQYF. Here the CDR3 DNA reads TGTGCCAGCCACACCGGGGGACAAATGGGGGAGACCCAGTACTTC.

This chain links TRBV12-3 or TRBV12-4 with TRBJ2-6; TRBD2 agrees at 8 bases. The ends lost 3 bases at V and 2 bases at J; junction bases unmatched: 6. The CDR3 is 17 amino acids. The DNA of the CDR3 is TGTGCCAGCAGTTTCGGGGGGGGTGTCCCTGGGGCCAACGTCCTGACTTTC. Amino acid sequence: CASSFGGGVPGANVLTF.

The chain employs TRBV27 and TRBJ1-5; D is possibly TRBD1 (5 bases). Trimming took off 4 bases at V and 3 bases at J, with 13 bases between the two ends. Germline values: CDR1 MNHEY, CDR2 SMNVEV (reference sequence). CDR3 length equals 15 residues. CDR3 nucleotides: TGTGCCAGCAGTTCGGACATAGGGGCCAATCAGCCCCAGCATTTT. Protein sequence: CASSSDIGANQPQHF.

V gene TRBV10-3 combines with J gene TRBJ2-1, with a possible D match to TRBD1 (6 bases). V lost 11 bases and J 1 base, leaving 18 bases between the germline ends. The CDR3 contains 15 residues. CDR1 and CDR2 (germline): ENHRY, SYGVKD. CDR3 sequence (DNA): TGTGCCGGGGGCTGGCAGGGATTTTCCTACAATGAGCAGTTCTTC. Translating it yields CAGGWQGFSYNEQFF.

Points on this clonotype: A read error may account for a junction end that differs from germline. The V gene is TRBV7-9, the J gene TRBJ2-1; 8 bases fit TRBD2. Germline V lookup: CDR1 SEHNR, CDR2 FQNEAQ (reference sequence). This CDR3 is 17 amino acids long. The CDR3 DNA is TGTTCCAGCAGCCGTGTCGGGGGGGTACTATCCTACAATGAGCAGTTCTTC. Translation: CSSSRVGGVLSYNEQFF.

This clonotype was seen a few times. The J gene is TRBJ1-3, the V gene TRBV6-5; no definite D call. The CDR3 covers 13 residues. Trimming cost V 5 bases and J 3 bases, with 8 bases left between them. Germline CDR1 is MNHEY and CDR2 is SVGAGI. The CDR3 bases are TGTGCCAGCAGTCCCCTGGATGGAAACACCATATATTTT. As protein: CASSPLDGNTIYF.

The chain carries TRBV6-8 and TRBJ1-5; D may be TRBD1 (6 bases). This CDR3 is built from 13 residues. Germline CDR1 is MNHGY and CDR2 is SAAAGT. V was shortened by 6 bases and J by 6 bases, with 12 bases between the two germline ends. CDR3 nucleotides: TGTGCCAGCAGATGGGACATTACTCAGCCCCAGCATTTT. Amino acids: CASRWDITQPQHF.

This clonotype was detected only a few times. The CDR3 protein is CASSLGASGDIYEQYF. DNA for the CDR3: TGTGCCAGCAGCTTGGGCGCTAGCGGGGATATATACGAGCAGTACTTC. This rearrangement joins TRBV5-4 to TRBJ2-7, with 9 bases identical to TRBD2. The CDR3 spans 16 residues. Germline CDR1 is SGHNT and CDR2 is YYREEE (reference sequence). J gave up 4 bases and V 0 bases, and 8 bases lay outside the gene matches.

This clonotype was picked up a small number of times. V gene TRBV12-3 or TRBV12-4 combines with J gene TRBJ2-1, with 7 bases identical to TRBD1. This CDR3 contains 15 residues. With 3 bases clipped from V and 8 bases from J, the junction kept 10 bases outside the gene matches. This chain's CDR3 is CASSLDRSFSDEQFF. The CDR3 nucleotides are TGTGCCAGCAGTTTGGACAGGTCGTTCAGCGATGAGCAGTTCTTC.